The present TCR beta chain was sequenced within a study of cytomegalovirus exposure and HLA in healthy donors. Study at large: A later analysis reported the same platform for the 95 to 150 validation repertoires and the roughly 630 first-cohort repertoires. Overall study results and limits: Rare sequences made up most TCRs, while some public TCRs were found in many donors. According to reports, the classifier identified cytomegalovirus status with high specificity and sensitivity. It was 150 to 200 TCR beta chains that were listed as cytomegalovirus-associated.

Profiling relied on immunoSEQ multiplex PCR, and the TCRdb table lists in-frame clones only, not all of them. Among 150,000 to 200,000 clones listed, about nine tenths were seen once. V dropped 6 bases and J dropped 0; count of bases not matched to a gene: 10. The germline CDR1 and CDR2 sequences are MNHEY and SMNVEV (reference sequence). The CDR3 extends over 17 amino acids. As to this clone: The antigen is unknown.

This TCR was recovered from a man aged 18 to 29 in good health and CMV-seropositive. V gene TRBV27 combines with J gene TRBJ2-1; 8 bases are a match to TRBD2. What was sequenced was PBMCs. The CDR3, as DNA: TGTGCCAGCAGCGACCGACTAGCGCAACTCTCCTACAATGAGCAGTTCTTC. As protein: CASSDRLAQLSYNEQFF.